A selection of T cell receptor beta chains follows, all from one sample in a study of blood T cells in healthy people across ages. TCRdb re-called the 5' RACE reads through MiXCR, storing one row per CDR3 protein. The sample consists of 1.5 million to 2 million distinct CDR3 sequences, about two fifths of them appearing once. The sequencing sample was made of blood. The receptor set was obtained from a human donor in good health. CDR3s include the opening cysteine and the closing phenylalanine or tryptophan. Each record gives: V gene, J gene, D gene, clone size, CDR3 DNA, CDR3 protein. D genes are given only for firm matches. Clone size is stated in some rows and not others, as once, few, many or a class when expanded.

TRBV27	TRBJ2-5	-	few	TGTGCCAGCAGTTTAAGCCTTCCCCAAGATCCCCAGTACTTC	CASSLSLPQDPQYF
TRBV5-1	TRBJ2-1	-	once	TGCGCCAGCAGCTTGGACAGGACGAGCTCCTGCAATGAGCAGTTCTTC	CASSLDRTSSCNEQFF
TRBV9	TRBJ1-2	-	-	TGTGCCAGCAGTCCCGACGGAACCTATGGCTACACCTTC	CASSPDGTYGYTF
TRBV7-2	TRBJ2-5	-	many	TGTGCCAGCAGCACCCAATGGGGGCCGAAAGAGACCCAGTACTTC	CASSTQWGPKETQYF
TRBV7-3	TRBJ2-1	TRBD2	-	TGTGCCAGCAGCTTAAGTGGCAGGGAGGGCAATGAGCAGTTCTTC	CASSLSGREGNEQFF
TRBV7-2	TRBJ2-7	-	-	TGTGCCAGCAGCTTAAGTGTAGTATCCTCGGTCTACGAGCAGTACTTC	CASSLSVVSSVYEQYF
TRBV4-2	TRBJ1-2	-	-	TGTGCCAGTAGCCAGAAAACCCGGGCCGCCCATTTATATGGCTACACCTTC	CASSQKTRAAHLYGYTF
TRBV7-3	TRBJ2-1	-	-	TGTGCCAGCAGCTTAGGGGCGGGGCAGTTCTTC	CASSLGAGQFF
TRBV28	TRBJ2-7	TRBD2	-	TGTGCCAGCAGGACGGGACTAATTTACGAGCAGTACTTC	CASRTGLIYEQYF
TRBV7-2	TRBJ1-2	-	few	TGTGCCAGCAGCTTAGGGACGGAACGTGGCTACACCTTC	CASSLGTERGYTF
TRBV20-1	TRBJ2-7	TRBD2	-	TGCAGTGCCACGTGGCGGCGGGGGGGAATTACCTACGAGCAGTACTTC	CSATWRRGGITYEQYF
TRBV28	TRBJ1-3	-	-	TGTGCCAGCAACCAGGGGCTGGATGGAAACACCATATATTTT	CASNQGLDGNTIYF
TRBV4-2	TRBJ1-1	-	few	TGTGCCAGCAGCCATAGTTTCAGGACCAACACTGAAGCTTTCTTT	CASSHSFRTNTEAFF
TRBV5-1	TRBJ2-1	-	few	TGCGCCAGCAGCTTAAGGGAGGGGGCCTATGAGCAGTTCTTC	CASSLREGAYEQFF
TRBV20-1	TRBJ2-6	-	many	TGCAGTGCTAGAGATCGTACCGTCTCTGGGGCCAACGTCCTGACTTTC	CSARDRTVSGANVLTF
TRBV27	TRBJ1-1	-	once	TGTGCCAGCAGTTTATTTCGTGGGGCGCTGGGTGAAGCTTTCTTT	CASSLFRGALGEAFF
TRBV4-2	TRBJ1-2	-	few	TGTGCCAGCACCCCTGGGTCAGGGAACTATGGCTACACCTTC	CASTPGSGNYGYTF
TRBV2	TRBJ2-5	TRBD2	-	TGTGCCAGCAATACTTTAGCGGGACAAGAGACCCAGTACTTC	CASNTLAGQETQYF